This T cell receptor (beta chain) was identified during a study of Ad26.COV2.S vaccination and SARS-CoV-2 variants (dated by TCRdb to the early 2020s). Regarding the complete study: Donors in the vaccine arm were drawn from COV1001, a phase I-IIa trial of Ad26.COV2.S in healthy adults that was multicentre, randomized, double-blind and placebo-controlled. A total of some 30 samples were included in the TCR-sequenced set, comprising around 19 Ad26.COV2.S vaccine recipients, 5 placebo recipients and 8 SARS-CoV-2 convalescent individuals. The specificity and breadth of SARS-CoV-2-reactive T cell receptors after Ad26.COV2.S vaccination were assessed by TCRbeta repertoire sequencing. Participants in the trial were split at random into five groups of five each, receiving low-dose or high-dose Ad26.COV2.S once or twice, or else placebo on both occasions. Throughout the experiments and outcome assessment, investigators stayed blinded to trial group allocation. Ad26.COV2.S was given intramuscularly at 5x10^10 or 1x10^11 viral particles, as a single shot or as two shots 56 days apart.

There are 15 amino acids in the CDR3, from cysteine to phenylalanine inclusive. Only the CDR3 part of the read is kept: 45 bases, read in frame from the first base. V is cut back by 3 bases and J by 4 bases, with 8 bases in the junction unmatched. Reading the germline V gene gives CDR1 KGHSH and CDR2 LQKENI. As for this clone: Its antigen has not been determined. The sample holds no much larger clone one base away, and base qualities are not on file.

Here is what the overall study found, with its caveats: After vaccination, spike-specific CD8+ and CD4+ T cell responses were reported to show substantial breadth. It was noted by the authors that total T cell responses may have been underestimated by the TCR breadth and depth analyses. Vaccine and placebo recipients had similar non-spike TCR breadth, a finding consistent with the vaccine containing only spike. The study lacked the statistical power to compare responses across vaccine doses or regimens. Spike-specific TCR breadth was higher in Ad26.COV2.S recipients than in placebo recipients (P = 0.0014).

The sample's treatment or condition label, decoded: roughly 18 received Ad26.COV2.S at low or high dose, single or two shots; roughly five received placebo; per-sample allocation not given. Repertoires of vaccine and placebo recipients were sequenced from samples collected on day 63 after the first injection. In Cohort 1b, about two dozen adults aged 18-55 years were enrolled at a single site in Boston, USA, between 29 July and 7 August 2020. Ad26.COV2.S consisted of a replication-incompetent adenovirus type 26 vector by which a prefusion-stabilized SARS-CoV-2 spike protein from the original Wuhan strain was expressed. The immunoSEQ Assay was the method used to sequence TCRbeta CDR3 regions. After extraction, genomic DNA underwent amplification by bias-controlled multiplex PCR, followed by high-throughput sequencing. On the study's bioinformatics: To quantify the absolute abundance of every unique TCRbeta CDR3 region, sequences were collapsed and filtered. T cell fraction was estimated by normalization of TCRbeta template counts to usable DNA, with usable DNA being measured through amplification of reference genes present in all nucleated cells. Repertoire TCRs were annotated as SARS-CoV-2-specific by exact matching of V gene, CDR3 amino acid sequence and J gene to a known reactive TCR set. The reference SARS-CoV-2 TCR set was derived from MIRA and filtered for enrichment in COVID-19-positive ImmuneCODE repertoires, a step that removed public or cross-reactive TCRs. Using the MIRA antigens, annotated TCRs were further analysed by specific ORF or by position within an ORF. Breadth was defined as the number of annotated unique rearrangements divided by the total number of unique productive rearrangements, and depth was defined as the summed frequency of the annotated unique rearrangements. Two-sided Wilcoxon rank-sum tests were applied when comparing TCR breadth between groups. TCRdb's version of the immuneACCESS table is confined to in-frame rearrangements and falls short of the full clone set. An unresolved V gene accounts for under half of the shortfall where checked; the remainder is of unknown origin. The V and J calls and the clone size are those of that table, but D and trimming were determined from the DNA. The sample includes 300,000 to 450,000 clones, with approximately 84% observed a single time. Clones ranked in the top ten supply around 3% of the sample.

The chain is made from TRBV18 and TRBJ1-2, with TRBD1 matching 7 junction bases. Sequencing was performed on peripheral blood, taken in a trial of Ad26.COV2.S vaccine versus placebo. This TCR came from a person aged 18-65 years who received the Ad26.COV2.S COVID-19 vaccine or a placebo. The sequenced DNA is TGTGCCAGCTCACCCTCGGGACAGACAGTCTATGGCTACACCTTC. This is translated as CASSPSGQTVYGYTF.